This section outlines one T cell receptor beta chain sequence together with its context. TCRdb passed the 5' RACE reads through MiXCR, listing each CDR3 protein once. The profile covers some 260,000 distinct CDR3 sequences, with 5.2% appearing a single time and 2.5% to 4% taken by the ten largest. This sample was included in a study of T cells after yellow fever vaccination. As for the study in general: Preparation of the low-cell-number fractions used SMART-Seq v4 Ultra Low Input.

From germline, CDR1 is LNHDA and CDR2 SQIVND (reference sequence). With V trimmed by 10 bases and J by 4 bases, 2 bases remained unmatched. The CDR3 covers 11 residues. The rearrangement joins TRBV19 to TRBJ2-5; TRBD1 agrees at 8 bases. The sample was CD4+ T cells sorted from PBMCs, taken on the day of the yellow fever booster vaccination. The sequence was collected from a man in his late teens or twenties who received the YFV17D yellow fever vaccine. The CDR3 bases are TGTGCCACAGGGGGCTCAGAGACCCAGTACTTC. Its translation is CATGGSETQYF.